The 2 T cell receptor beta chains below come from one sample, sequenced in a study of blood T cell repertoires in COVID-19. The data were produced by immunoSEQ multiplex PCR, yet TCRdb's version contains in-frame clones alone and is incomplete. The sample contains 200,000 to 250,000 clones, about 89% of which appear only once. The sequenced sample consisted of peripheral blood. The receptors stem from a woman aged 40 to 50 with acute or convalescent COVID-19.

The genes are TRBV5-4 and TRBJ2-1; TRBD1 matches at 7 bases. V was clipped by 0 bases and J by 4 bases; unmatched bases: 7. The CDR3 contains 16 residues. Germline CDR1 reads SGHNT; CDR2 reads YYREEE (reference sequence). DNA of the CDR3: TGTGCCAGCAGCTTGGGCCGACAGGGCAGATACAATGAGCAGTTCTTC. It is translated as CASSLGRQGRYNEQFF.

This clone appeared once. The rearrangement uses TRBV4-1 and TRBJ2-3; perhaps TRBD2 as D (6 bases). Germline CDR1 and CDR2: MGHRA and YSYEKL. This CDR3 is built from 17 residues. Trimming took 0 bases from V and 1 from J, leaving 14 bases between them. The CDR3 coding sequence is TGCGCCAGCAGCCAAGAAGGTGCTAGCGTAGGCACAGATACGCAGTATTTT. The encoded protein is CASSQEGASVGTDTQYF.